This entry features one TCR beta chain sequence. The V and J ends lost 5 bases and 6 bases, in that order; junction bases with no gene match: 7. The CDR3 sequence is 15 residues long. Germline V gene lookup returns CDR1 SGDLS and CDR2 YYNGEE. The record originates from a study of blood T cell repertoires in COVID-19. Source study methods: Amplifying reference gene primers gave estimates of nucleated cell counts. The data were produced by immunoSEQ multiplex PCR, yet TCRdb's version contains in-frame clones alone and is incomplete. V, J and clone size derive from that table, while D and trimming were established from the DNA sequence. The table shows tens of thousands of clones, with around 82% occurring only once.

Sequencing used peripheral blood. This chain links TRBV9 with TRBJ2-1; TRBD2 agrees at 11 bases. The receptor was derived from an elderly man with active COVID-19. CDR3 nucleotides: TGTGCCAGCAGTGCTAGCGGGGGGCTAGCCAATGAGCAGTTCTTC. Protein product: CASSASGGLANEQFF.